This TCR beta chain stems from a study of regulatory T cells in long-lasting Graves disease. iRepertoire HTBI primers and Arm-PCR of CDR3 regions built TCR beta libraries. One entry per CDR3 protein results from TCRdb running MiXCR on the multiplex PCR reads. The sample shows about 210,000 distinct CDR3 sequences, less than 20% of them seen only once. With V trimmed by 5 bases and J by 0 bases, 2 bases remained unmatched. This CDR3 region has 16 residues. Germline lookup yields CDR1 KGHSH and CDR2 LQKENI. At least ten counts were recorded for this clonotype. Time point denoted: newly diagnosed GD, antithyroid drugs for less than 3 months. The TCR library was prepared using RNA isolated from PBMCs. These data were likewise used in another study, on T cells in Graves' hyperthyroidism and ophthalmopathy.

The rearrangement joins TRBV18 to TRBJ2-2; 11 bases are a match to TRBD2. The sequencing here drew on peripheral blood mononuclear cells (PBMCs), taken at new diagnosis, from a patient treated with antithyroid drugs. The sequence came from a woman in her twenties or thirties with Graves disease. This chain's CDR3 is CASSATSGTNTGELFF. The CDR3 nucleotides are TGTGCCAGCTCAGCGACTAGCGGGACGAACACCGGGGAGCTGTTTTTT.